This is a list of T cell receptor beta chains from one sample in a study of graft-versus-host responses after intestinal transplantation. Assay used: immunoSEQ multiplex PCR; TCRdb lists only in-frame clones, some missing. Of about 130,000 clones listed, more than 90% are singletons. Their cognate antigens are unknown. This material consisted of unstimulated CD4+ T cells sorted from spleen or lymph node cells, taken before intestinal transplant. The receptors were sampled from a human donor who received an intestinal transplant. Both conserved end residues are part of each CDR3. A D gene is named only where the DNA matches it firmly. Clone size is given for some rows only: seen once, a few or many times, or a class if the clone is expanded.

>TRBJ1-1|NA|TRBV7-8|NA
CASSLVRSSTEAFF
TGTGCCAGCAGCTTGGTTCGGTCCAGCACTGAAGCTTTCTTT
>TRBJ2-5|once|TRBV5-1|NA
CASRGAVSAQETQYF
TGCGCCAGCAGGGGGGCCGTGAGCGCCCAAGAGACCCAGTACTTC
>TRBJ1-1|NA|TRBV6-1|TRBD1
CASTPTDRGNTEAFF
TGTGCCAGCACTCCAACGGACAGGGGGAACACTGAAGCTTTCTTT
>TRBJ2-3|NA|TRBV7-9|TRBD2
CASSYRLAGGGTQYF
TGTGCCAGCAGCTACCGACTAGCGGGGGGGGGTACGCAGTATTTT
>TRBJ1-1|NA|TRBV6-6|NA
CASSYHTRNTEAFF
TGTGCCAGCAGTTACCACACGAGGAACACTGAAGCTTTCTTT
>TRBJ1-1|NA|TRBV6-1|TRBD1
CASSPRDRDREAFF
TGTGCCAGCAGCCCCCGGGACAGGGATAGGGAGGCTTTCTTT
>TRBJ2-1|NA|TRBV11-3|NA
CASSGGVEQFF
TGTGCCAGCAGCGGGGGCGTTGAGCAGTTCTTC
>TRBJ1-2|NA|TRBV27|NA
CASSSDRTNYGYTF
TGTGCCAGCTCTAGCGACAGGACGAACTATGGCTACACCTTC
>TRBJ1-5|NA|TRBV7-8|TRBD1
CASSSAGGALGQPQHF
TGTGCCAGCAGCTCCGCAGGGGGGGCGCTCGGTCAGCCCCAGCATTTT
>TRBJ2-5|NA|TRBV5-1|NA
CASSMGVGETQYF
TGCGCCAGCAGCATGGGGGTGGGAGAGACCCAGTACTTC
>TRBJ1-1|NA|TRBV6-1|NA
CASSPGRGNTEAFF
TGTGCCAGCAGTCCTGGGAGGGGGAACACTGAAGCTTTCTTT
>TRBJ2-2|NA|TRBV2|TRBD2
CASGGGTITGELFF
TGTGCCAGCGGGGGGGGGACGATCACCGGGGAGCTGTTTTTT
>TRBJ1-3|NA|TRBV7-9|TRBD1
CASSSGQGAGNTIYF
TGTGCCAGCAGCTCTGGACAGGGGGCTGGAAACACCATATATTTT
>TRBJ2-1|NA|TRBV6-6|TRBD2
CASSYSGGGFTEQFF
TGTGCCAGCAGTTACTCCGGCGGGGGGTTTACTGAGCAGTTCTTC
>TRBJ2-3|NA|TRBV10-2|TRBD2
CASRSGGAADTQYF
TGCGCCAGCCGAAGCGGGGGGGCCGCAGATACGCAGTATTTT
>TRBJ2-5|NA|TRBV2|TRBD1
CASSADRVAETQYF
TGTGCCAGCAGTGCCGACAGGGTCGCCGAGACCCAGTACTTC
>TRBJ1-2|NA|TRBV30|NA
CACGTSGYTF
TGTGCCTGCGGGACGAGCGGCTACACCTTC
>TRBJ1-1|once|TRBV14|TRBD1
CASSRHGQGGTEAFF
TGTGCCAGCAGCCGCCATGGACAGGGAGGCACTGAAGCTTTCTTT
>TRBJ1-3|NA|TRBV4-1|NA
CASSQVGDSGNTIYF
TGCGCCAGCAGCCAAGTGGGGGACTCTGGAAACACCATATATTTT
>TRBJ2-7|NA|TRBV11-3|NA
CASSPQFGGAGNSYEQYF
TGTGCCAGCAGCCCCCAGTTCGGGGGCGCTGGAAACTCCTACGAGCAGTACTTC
>TRBJ2-1|NA|TRBV2|NA
CASRKGGATYNEQFF
TGTGCCAGCAGGAAGGGCGGGGCGACCTACAATGAGCAGTTCTTC
>TRBJ2-7|NA|TRBV9|TRBD2
CASSPSLAGDGEQYF
TGTGCCAGCAGCCCCTCACTAGCGGGGGATGGCGAGCAGTACTTC
>TRBJ2-7|NA|TRBV10-3|NA
CAISEEQGDPYEQYF
TGTGCCATCAGTGAGGAACAGGGCGACCCCTACGAGCAGTACTTC
>TRBJ1-2|NA|TRBV6-1|TRBD1
CASSEGDRELYGYTF
TGTGCCAGCAGTGAAGGGGACAGGGAACTCTATGGCTACACCTTC
>TRBJ1-1|NA|TRBV7-8|NA
CASSWTKGAEAFF
TGTGCCAGCAGCTGGACAAAAGGCGCTGAAGCTTTCTTT
>TRBJ1-5|NA|TRBV18|NA
CASSPGSNQPQHF
TGTGCCAGCTCACCCGGGTCCAATCAGCCCCAGCATTTT
>TRBJ1-2|NA|TRBV29-1|NA
CSVVRGTGYGYTF
TGCAGCGTTGTTAGGGGCACTGGCTATGGCTACACCTTC
>TRBJ2-5|NA|TRBV7-9|NA
CAGGGRIGETQYF
TGTGCGGGGGGGGGCCGGATAGGAGAGACCCAGTACTTC
>TRBJ1-5|NA|TRBV18|NA
CASSPGGKNQPQHF
TGTGCCAGCTCACCAGGGGGGAAAAATCAGCCCCAGCATTTT
>TRBJ2-2|NA|TRBV5-1|NA
CASSLGGTGTGELFF
TGCGCCAGCAGCTTGGGGGGGACTGGAACCGGGGAGCTGTTTTTT
>TRBJ2-1|NA|TRBV11-3|NA
CASSRIVLYEQFF
TGTGCCAGCAGCCGAATCGTCCTCTATGAGCAGTTCTTC
>TRBJ1-6|NA|TRBV6-5|NA
CASRRGRGSPLHF
TGTGCCAGCAGGAGGGGACGAGGTTCACCCCTCCACTTT